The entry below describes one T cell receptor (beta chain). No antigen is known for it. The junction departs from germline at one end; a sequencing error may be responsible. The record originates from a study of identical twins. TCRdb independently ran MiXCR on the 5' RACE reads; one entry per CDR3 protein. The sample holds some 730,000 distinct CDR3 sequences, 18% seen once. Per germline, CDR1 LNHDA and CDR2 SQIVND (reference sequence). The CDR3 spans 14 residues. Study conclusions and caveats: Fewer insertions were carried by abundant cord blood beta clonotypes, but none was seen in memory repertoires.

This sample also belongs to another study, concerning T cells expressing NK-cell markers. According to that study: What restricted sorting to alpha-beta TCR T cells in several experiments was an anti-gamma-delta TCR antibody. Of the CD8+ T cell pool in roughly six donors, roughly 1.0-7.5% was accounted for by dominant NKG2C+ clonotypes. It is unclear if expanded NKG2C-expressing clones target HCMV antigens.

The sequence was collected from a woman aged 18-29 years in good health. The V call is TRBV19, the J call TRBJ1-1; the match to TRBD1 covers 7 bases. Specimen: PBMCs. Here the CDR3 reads CASRAYRGLTVAFF. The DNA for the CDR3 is TGTGCCAGTAGGGCTTACAGGGGCCTCACTGTAGCTTTCTTT.